This is a list of T cell receptor beta chains from one sample in a study of T cells in Graves' hyperthyroidism and ophthalmopathy. In TCRdb, the multiplex PCR reads were re-called with MiXCR into one record per CDR3 protein. The sample shows about 300,000 distinct CDR3 sequences, roughly a fifth of them seen only once. Sequencing was done on a sample of blood. The source is a man aged 50-59 years with Graves' ophthalmopathy. The CDR3 runs from the conserved cysteine through the conserved F or W. Fields, in order: D gene, J gene, V gene, clone size, CDR3 DNA, CDR3 protein. A D gene is named only where the DNA matches it firmly. Expanded clones get a size class; other rows say once, few or many, or leave the size out.

NA | TRBJ2-5 | TRBV28 | many | TGTGCCAGCAGCAACCGCGGACGCGGGGTGGAGACCCAGTACTTC | CASSNRGRGVETQYF
NA | TRBJ2-1 | TRBV6-1 | NA | TGTGCCAGCAGCCGGAGCGGTTATGAGCAGTTCTTC | CASSRSGYEQFF
NA | TRBJ2-5 | TRBV6-5 | few | TGTGCCAGCAGTTACTCGCAGGGGGGAGAGACCCAGTACTTC | CASSYSQGGETQYF
TRBD1 | TRBJ2-7 | TRBV9 | NA | TGTGCCAGCAGCGTCTCTGGACAGGGGGCGGGGGAGCAGTACTTC | CASSVSGQGAGEQYF
NA | TRBJ2-2 | TRBV10-3 | NA | TGTGCCATCAGTGAGGTCCCCGGGGAGCTGTTTTTT | CAISEVPGELFF
NA | TRBJ2-1 | TRBV3-1 | many | TGTGCCAGCAGCCGCATCGGGCGGCAGGATGAGCAGTTCTTC | CASSRIGRQDEQFF
TRBD1 | TRBJ2-2 | TRBV5-1 | NA | TGCGCCAGCAGCCAAGGACAGGGGTTCGCCGGGGAGCTGTTTTTT | CASSQGQGFAGELFF
TRBD1 | TRBJ2-5 | TRBV28 | NA | TGTGCCAGCAGTTTAGCCCTCGGACAGGGTCAACAAGAGACCCAGTACTTC | CASSLALGQGQQETQYF
NA | TRBJ1-1 | TRBV20-1 | many | TGCAGTGCTAGAGATCGACGGGGATTGAACACTGAAGCTTTCTTT | CSARDRRGLNTEAFF
NA | TRBJ2-7 | TRBV29-1 | NA | TGCAGCGTCATGTCTCGACAGGTCCCCTACGAGCAGTACTTC | CSVMSRQVPYEQYF
NA | TRBJ1-3 | TRBV6-1 | few | TGTGCCAGCAGTGAGGGGGCGAGATCTGGAAACACCATATATTTT | CASSEGARSGNTIYF
TRBD2 | TRBJ2-3 | TRBV7-2 | once | TGTGCCAGCAGTCGTTCGATAGCGGGAGCATCAGATACGCAGTATTTT | CASSRSIAGASDTQYF
NA | TRBJ1-4 | TRBV28 | NA | TGTGCCAGCAGTAGTCCAGGGGAACAAACTAATGAAAAACTGTTTTTT | CASSSPGEQTNEKLFF
TRBD2 | TRBJ2-7 | TRBV3-1 | NA | TGTGCCAGCAGCCAGGGACTAGCGGGATACTACGAGCAGTACTTC | CASSQGLAGYYEQYF
TRBD2 | TRBJ2-1 | TRBV2 | many | TGTGCCAGCAGGGCCTTAGCGGGAGAGCAGTTCTTC | CASRALAGEQFF
TRBD2 | TRBJ2-1 | TRBV20-1 | many | TGCAGTGCTATCCCCGGGCTAGCGGGAGTCGTTGAGCAGTTCTTC | CSAIPGLAGVVEQFF
NA | TRBJ2-1 | TRBV9 | NA | TGTGCCAGCAGCGTAGCTCCCCGGCTAGACAATGAGCAGTTCTTC | CASSVAPRLDNEQFF
NA | TRBJ2-1 | TRBV29-1 | few | TGCAGCGTTGAATCGTGGGCCGGAGGCTCCTACAATGAGCAGTTCTTC | CSVESWAGGSYNEQFF
NA | TRBJ2-1 | TRBV12-5 | NA | TGTGCTAGTGGTTTGGTAAAGAGTCGATACAATGAGCAGTTCTTC | CASGLVKSRYNEQFF
TRBD1 | TRBJ2-3 | TRBV5-1 | many | TGCGCCAGCAGCAGGGACAGGGGGTGGACGCAGTATTTT | CASSRDRGWTQYF
TRBD1 | TRBJ1-2 | TRBV28 | few | TGTGCCAGCAGTGGGACAGTTTTTTATGGCTACACCTTC | CASSGTVFYGYTF
TRBD2 | TRBJ2-1 | TRBV5-1 | many | TGCGCCAGCAGCTTGGGGGCGGGGGACCCCTACAATGAGCAGTTCTTC | CASSLGAGDPYNEQFF
NA | TRBJ2-2 | TRBV5-4 | NA | TGTGCCAGCAGCGGCGTCGGGGAGCTGTTTTTT | CASSGVGELFF
TRBD2 | TRBJ2-4 | TRBV7-9 | many | TGTGCCAGCAGCTTAGCGGAGGGACTAGCGGGAGGAGGCGGACGGGCCAAAAACATTCAGTACTTC | CASSLAEGLAGGGGRAKNIQYF
TRBD2 | TRBJ2-7 | TRBV3-1 | many | TGTGCCAGCAGCCAAGATAGCGGGAGAGGCGAGCAGTACTTC | CASSQDSGRGEQYF
NA | TRBJ1-2 | TRBV20-1 | NA | TGCAGTGCTAGAGATTTTTCCAACGAGGACTATGGCTACACCTTC | CSARDFSNEDYGYTF
NA | TRBJ2-1 | TRBV20-1 | many | TGCAGTGCTAGAGATATATTCGCTGACTCCTACAATGAGCAGTTCTTC | CSARDIFADSYNEQFF
NA | TRBJ2-1 | TRBV15 | NA | TGTGCCACCAGCAGAGCGGCTAGCGATGAGCAGTTCTTC | CATSRAASDEQFF
NA | TRBJ1-4 | TRBV15 | few | TGTGCCACCAGCACAGACAGGTCAACTAATGAAAAACTGTTTTTT | CATSTDRSTNEKLFF
NA | TRBJ1-1 | TRBV3-1 | NA | TGTGCCAGCAGCCAAGAGATTTTGGTGAACACTGAAGCTTTCTTT | CASSQEILVNTEAFF
NA | TRBJ2-1 | TRBV7-6 | NA | TGTGCCAGCAGCGCCCGGGCTGGGAGCTCCTACAATGAGCAGTTCTTC | CASSARAGSSYNEQFF
NA | TRBJ1-2 | TRBV9 | few | TGTGCCAGCAGCGCACCCGTAGGAGGGGGGAATAGCTATGGCTACACCTTC | CASSAPVGGGNSYGYTF
NA | TRBJ1-5 | TRBV27 | many | TGTGCCAGCAGTTTAAGATCCGGCAGCAATCAGCCCCAGCATTTT | CASSLRSGSNQPQHF
TRBD1 | TRBJ2-6 | TRBV18 | few | TGTGCCAGCTCACCAAAGGGACAGGGGGCTGGGGCCAACGTCCTGACTTTC | CASSPKGQGAGANVLTF
TRBD2 | TRBJ2-3 | TRBV27 | many | TGTGCCAGCAGGGTAGCGGGAGAGGGCACAGATACGCAGTATTTT | CASRVAGEGTDTQYF
NA | TRBJ2-1 | TRBV10-2 | NA | TGCGCCAGCAGTTACCCTAAGGATGAGCAGTTCTTC | CASSYPKDEQFF
TRBD1 | TRBJ2-7 | TRBV5-4 | NA | TGTGCCAGCAGCTTGGGCCCCGGACAGGGGGATGAGCAGTACTTC | CASSLGPGQGDEQYF
NA | TRBJ2-1 | TRBV6-6 | few | TGTGCCAGCAGTTACCCCGCAGGGGGGAGGGATGAGCAGTTCTTC | CASSYPAGGRDEQFF
TRBD2 | TRBJ2-7 | TRBV11-2 | many | TGTGCCAGCAGCCCCAGGCGACTAGCGGGATACGAGCAGTACTTC | CASSPRRLAGYEQYF
NA | TRBJ2-7 | TRBV28 | many | TGTGCCAGCAGTTCCACCGACATCTTGTACGAGCAGTACTTC | CASSSTDILYEQYF
NA | TRBJ2-7 | TRBV20-1 | NA | TGCAGTGCTAGACAACGGCTAGCCGCCAACGAGCAGTACTTC | CSARQRLAANEQYF
TRBD1 | TRBJ2-3 | TRBV7-9 | few | TGTGCCAGCAGCCTTGGACAGGGTGATCAGCCCCAGTATTTT | CASSLGQGDQPQYF
TRBD2 | TRBJ2-7 | TRBV29-1 | many | TGCAGCGTTGAAGATCCCGGGACTAGCTCCTACGAGCAGTACTTC | CSVEDPGTSSYEQYF
NA | TRBJ1-4 | TRBV9 | few | TGTGCCAGCAGCGTGAGGGGGACGCTGGTCGGACGCGAAAAACTGTTTTTT | CASSVRGTLVGREKLFF
NA | TRBJ1-1 | TRBV28 | few | TGTGCCAGCAGTCTACTGGGGATGAACACTGAAGCTTTCTTT | CASSLLGMNTEAFF
NA | TRBJ1-3 | TRBV4-1 | NA | TGCGCCAGCAGCCGGACACGAGGAAACACCATATATTTT | CASSRTRGNTIYF
TRBD1 | TRBJ2-7 | TRBV7-2 | NA | TGTGCCAGCAGCTTAGGGAGGGGACAGGGGAGTTGGGAGCAGTACTTC | CASSLGRGQGSWEQYF
NA | TRBJ2-3 | TRBV11-2 | many | TGTGCCAGCAGCTCCCCGGGGGCCGATACGCAGTATTTT | CASSSPGADTQYF
NA | TRBJ1-4 | TRBV24-1 | NA | TGTGCCACCAGTGATCCTGGACTGGGAGAAAAACTGTTTTTT | CATSDPGLGEKLFF
NA | TRBJ2-7 | TRBV6-1 | many | TGTGCCAGCAGTGAAGAGGCAGGAGCCCCGGGGGAGCAGTACTTC | CASSEEAGAPGEQYF
NA | TRBJ1-2 | TRBV2 | many | TGTGCCAGCAGTGTTGGTCGGGGCCGCGGATCCTATGGCTACACCTTC | CASSVGRGRGSYGYTF
NA | TRBJ1-1 | TRBV2 | NA | TGTGCCAGCAGTGGGGCGGTTGGGGGCGCGATGAACACTGAAGCTTTCTTT | CASSGAVGGAMNTEAFF
NA | TRBJ2-3 | TRBV12-3/TRBV12-4 | many | TGTGCCAGCAGTCAAGAGCAGGGGAGCTCAGATACGCAGTATTTT | CASSQEQGSSDTQYF
TRBD2 | TRBJ2-1 | TRBV12-3/TRBV12-4 | NA | TGTGCCAGCAGTTTTGTCGGGAGGCTTTACAATGAGCAGTTCTTC | CASSFVGRLYNEQFF
NA | TRBJ2-5 | TRBV11-2 | many | TGTGCCAGCAGCTTTTTGGAATTGGGCGAGACCCAGTACTTC | CASSFLELGETQYF
NA | TRBJ2-7 | TRBV5-6 | few | TGTGCCAGCAGCTTGGTCCATCTTGAGCAGTACTTC | CASSLVHLEQYF
TRBD2 | TRBJ2-1 | TRBV5-5 | NA | TGTGCCAGCAGCTTGGGGCTAGCGGGTCTTTTGGAGCAGTTCTTC | CASSLGLAGLLEQFF
NA | TRBJ1-5 | TRBV3-1 | NA | TGTGCCAGCAGCCAAGGTCATAATCAGCCCCAGCATTTT | CASSQGHNQPQHF